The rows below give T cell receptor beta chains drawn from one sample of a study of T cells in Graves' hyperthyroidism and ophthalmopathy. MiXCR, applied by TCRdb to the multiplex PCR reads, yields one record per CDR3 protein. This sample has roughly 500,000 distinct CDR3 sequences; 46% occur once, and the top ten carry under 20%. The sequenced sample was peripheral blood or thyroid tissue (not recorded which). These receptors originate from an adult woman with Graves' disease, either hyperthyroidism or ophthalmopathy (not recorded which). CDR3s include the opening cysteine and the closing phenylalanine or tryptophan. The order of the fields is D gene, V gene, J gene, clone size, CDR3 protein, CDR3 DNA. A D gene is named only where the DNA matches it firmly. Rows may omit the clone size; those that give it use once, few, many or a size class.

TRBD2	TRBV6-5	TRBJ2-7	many	CASSPDPTSVYEQYF	TGTGCCAGCAGTCCGGACCCGACTAGCGTTTACGAGCAGTACTTC
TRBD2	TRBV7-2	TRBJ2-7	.	CASSLPPSGGPYEQYF	TGTGCCAGCAGCTTACCACCTAGCGGGGGCCCCTACGAGCAGTACTTC
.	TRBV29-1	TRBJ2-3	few	CSVGSLGGDLRDTQYF	TGCAGCGTTGGAAGCCTAGGGGGAGACCTTCGGGATACGCAGTATTTT
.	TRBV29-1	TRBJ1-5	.	CSVEDADVGDQPQHF	TGCAGCGTTGAAGATGCGGATGTCGGCGATCAGCCCCAGCATTTT
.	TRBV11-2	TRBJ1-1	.	CASISLAQNTEAFF	TGTGCCAGCATCAGCTTAGCCCAGAACACTGAAGCTTTCTTT
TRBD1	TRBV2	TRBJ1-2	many	CASRSGQGGQGQNYGYTF	TGTGCCAGCAGGTCGGGGCAGGGAGGACAGGGACAAAACTATGGCTACACCTTC
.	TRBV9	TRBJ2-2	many	CASSGYTGELFF	TGTGCCAGCAGCGGGTACACCGGGGAGCTGTTTTTT
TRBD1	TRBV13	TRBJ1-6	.	CASSVGTDNSPLHF	TGTGCCAGCAGCGTCGGGACAGATAATTCACCCCTCCACTTT
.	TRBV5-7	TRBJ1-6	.	CASSRVGDGNSPLHF	TGTGCCAGCAGCCGGGTAGGGGATGGGAATTCACCCCTCCACTTT
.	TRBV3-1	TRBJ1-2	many	CASSAGTIGYTF	TGTGCCAGCAGCGCCGGGACAATTGGCTACACCTTC
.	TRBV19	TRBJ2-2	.	CASSIGGSNTGELFF	TGTGCCAGTAGTATTGGGGGATCGAACACCGGGGAGCTGTTTTTT
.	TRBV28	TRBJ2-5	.	CASTYAGLETQYF	TGTGCCAGCACCTATGCGGGGCTGGAGACCCAGTACTTC
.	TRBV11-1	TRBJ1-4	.	CASSLAVGENEKLFF	TGTGCCAGCAGCTTAGCGGTAGGGGAGAATGAAAAACTGTTTTTT
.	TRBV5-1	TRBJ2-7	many	CASSLAGGAVFSYEQYF	TGCGCCAGCAGCTTGGCGGGTGGGGCGGTTTTTTCCTACGAGCAGTACTTC
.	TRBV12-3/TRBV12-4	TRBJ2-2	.	CASSLGETGELFF	TGTGCCAGCAGTTTAGGGGAGACCGGGGAGCTGTTTTTT
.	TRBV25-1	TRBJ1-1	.	CASSEGGWGVTEAFF	TGTGCCAGCAGTGAAGGAGGGTGGGGGGTCACTGAAGCTTTCTTT
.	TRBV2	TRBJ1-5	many	CASSVSSHQPQHF	TGTGCCAGCAGTGTTAGCTCCCATCAGCCCCAGCATTTT
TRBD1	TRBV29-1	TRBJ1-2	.	CSVERRDRGKGNYGYTF	TGCAGCGTTGAGAGAAGGGACAGGGGAAAGGGTAACTATGGCTACACCTTC